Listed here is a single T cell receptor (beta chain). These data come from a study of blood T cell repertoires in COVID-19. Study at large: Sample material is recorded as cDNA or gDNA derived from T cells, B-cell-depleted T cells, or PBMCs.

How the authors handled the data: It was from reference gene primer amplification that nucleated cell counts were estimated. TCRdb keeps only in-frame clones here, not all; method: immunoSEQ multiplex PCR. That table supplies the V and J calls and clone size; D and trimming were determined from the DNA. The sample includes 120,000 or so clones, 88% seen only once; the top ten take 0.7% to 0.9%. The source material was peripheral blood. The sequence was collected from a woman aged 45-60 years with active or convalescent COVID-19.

CDR3 sequence: CASSLNTGISGNTIYF. The CDR3 DNA sequence: TGCGCCAGCAGCCTCAATACAGGGATCTCTGGAAACACCATATATTTT. V is TRBV5-1 and J is TRBJ1-3, with D tentatively TRBD1 (6 bases). CDR1 SGHRS and CDR2 YFSETQ come from the germline V gene. This CDR3 comprises 16 residues. Trimming removed 4 bases from V and 0 bases from J, with 14 bases in between.